This entry lists 23 T cell receptor beta chains sequenced from one sample in a study of human T cells and chemical hapten exposure. Indicated time point: patch test 1, 2 weeks after DPC sensitization. Treatment specified: therapeutic diphenylcyclopropenone sensitization with weekly scalp DPC. From the RACE reads, TCRdb called clonotypes with MiXCR, one entry per CDR3 protein. The table has some 190,000 distinct CDR3 sequences, approximately 20% seen once; the top ten hold under 8.5%. The sequencing used whole blood, collected in connection with sensitization to the hapten diphenylcyclopropenone (DPC). The receptors originated from a woman aged 50 to 65 with alopecia areata. Some clones in this sample may be carry-over from other donors' samples.

This clonotype was found many times. The chain is built from TRBV7-9 and TRBJ2-7; D possibly corresponds to TRBD1 (6 bases). The CDR3 is made up of 14 amino acids. Germline assignment: CDR1 SEHNR and CDR2 FQNEAQ (reference sequence). The V end lost 5 bases, the J end lost 2 bases, and 13 bases lay between the germline ends. In nucleotides, the CDR3 is TGTGCCAGCAGCCATCCGGGACAACCCTACGAGCAGTACTTC. Translated: CASSHPGQPYEQYF.

DNA of the CDR3: TGCAGCGTTGAGGATTGGAGGGGCGCCAACCTTTACACCTTC. Translation: CSVEDWRGANLYTF. The chain couples TRBV29-1 to TRBJ1-2; D is perhaps TRBD1 (5 bases). Germline V gives CDR1 SQVTM, CDR2 ANQGSEA. CDR3 length equals 14 residues. Trimming stripped 3 bases from V and 11 bases from J, with 22 bases between.

The chain joins TRBV7-2 to TRBJ2-7, with D unresolved. The CDR3 is 15 residues long. V lost 2 bases and J lost 0, with 11 bases in between. Germline lookup yields CDR1 SGHTA and CDR2 FQGNSA. The CDR3: CASSLTGYLSYEQYF. DNA for the CDR3: TGTGCCAGCAGCTTAACGGGCTACCTCTCCTACGAGCAGTACTTC.

The chain joins TRBV7-9 to TRBJ2-1; D remains ambiguous. CDR1 SEHNR and CDR2 FQNEAQ come from the germline V gene (reference sequence). The CDR3 has 12 amino acids. Trimming stripped 1 base from V and 11 bases from J, with 9 bases between. Here the CDR3 reads CASSLGIWKQFF. The CDR3 nucleotides are TGTGCCAGCAGCTTAGGAATCTGGAAGCAGTTCTTC.

This clonotype occurred a few times. The chain employs TRBV5-6 and TRBJ2-3; 8 bases map to TRBD1. The CDR3 is 15 residues long. Germline lookup yields CDR1 SGHDT and CDR2 YYEEEE. The trim removed 5 bases at V and 0 bases at J, leaving 5 bases unmatched. The CDR3 nucleotides read TGTGCCAGCAGTTCCGGGACAGGCAGCACAGATACGCAGTATTTT. Translating it yields CASSSGTGSTDTQYF.

The V gene is TRBV7-9, the J gene TRBJ1-3; 7 bases are shared with TRBD1. Trimming at V came to 3 bases and at J to 0 bases, leaving 5 bases not matched to a gene. Germline V gene sequence: CDR1 SEHNR, CDR2 FQNEAQ (reference sequence). The CDR3 extends over 16 amino acids. The CDR3: CASSFGQAHSGNTIYF. For the CDR3, the DNA is TGTGCCAGCAGCTTCGGACAGGCGCACTCTGGAAACACCATATATTTT.

The chain recombines TRBV9 with TRBJ2-1, with 9 positions matching TRBD2. Unmatched junction bases numbered 6, after V lost 1 base and J lost 4 bases. The CDR3 loop spans 16 amino acids. Germline CDR1 SGDLS, CDR2 YYNGEE. CDR3 protein: CASSVRGLAGYNEQFF. Written as DNA, the CDR3 is TGTGCCAGCAGCGTACGGGGGCTAGCGGGGTACAATGAGCAGTTCTTC.

This clonotype was observed at least ten times. The gene calls are TRBV15 and TRBJ2-4; the D gene could be TRBD1 or TRBD2 (5 bases each). Trimming left V 0 bases short and J 4 bases short, with 13 bases between. The CDR3 has 16 residues. Germline assignment: CDR1 LNHNV and CDR2 YYDKDF (reference sequence). This CDR3 is CATSRDHGARKNIQYF. Here the CDR3 DNA reads TGTGCCACCAGCAGAGATCACGGGGCGCGGAAAAACATTCAGTACTTC.

On this clonotype: The junction does not match germline at one end; this may be a read error. The gene calls are TRBV5-1 and TRBJ2-2, with TRBD2 identical over 13 bases. This CDR3 spans 16 amino acids. Looked up from germline, CDR1 is SGHRS and CDR2 is YFSETQ. The CDR3 nucleotides read TGTGCCAGCAGCTTGGGACTAGCGGGGTACACCGGGGAGCTGTTTTTT. Encoded protein: CASSLGLAGYTGELFF.

This clonotype was detected only a few times. The chain joins TRBV7-8 to TRBJ1-5, with D possibly being TRBD1 (6 bases). Per germline, CDR1 SGHVS and CDR2 FQNEAQ. V shed 1 base and J shed 3 bases, with 7 bases lying between them. The CDR3 spans 14 residues. In DNA, the CDR3 is TGTGCCAGCAGCTTAGGGACAGCCAATCAGCCCCAGCATTTT. It codes for CASSLGTANQPQHF.

The genes are TRBV5-1 and TRBJ2-1; 7 bases line up with TRBD2. The V and J ends lost 0 bases and 0 bases, in that order; junction bases with no gene match: 15. This CDR3 comprises 20 residues. In germline, CDR1 is SGHRS, CDR2 YFSETQ. The CDR3 loop is CASSLVGQREGSGSYNEQFF. CDR3 in DNA: TGCGCCAGCAGCTTGGTCGGCCAGCGGGAAGGTTCGGGCTCCTACAATGAGCAGTTCTTC. Using reference TRBV5-1 and TRBJ2-1 for the parts outside the CDR3, the full variable domain is KAGVTQTPRYLIKTRGQQVTLSCSPISGHRSVSWYQQTPGQGLQFLFEYFSETQRNKGNFPGRFSGRQFSNSRSEMNVSTLELGDSALYLCASSLVGQREGSGSYNEQFFGPGTRLTVL.

This clonotype was observed a few times. The gene calls are TRBV7-2 and TRBJ2-5; D uncertain. CDR3 length: 13 amino acids. Looked up from germline, CDR1 is SGHTA and CDR2 is FQGNSA. Trimming stripped 1 base from V and 6 bases from J, with 9 bases between. The CDR3, as DNA: TGTGCCAGCAGCTTAGGTAGCTTCCAGACCCAGTACTTC. Its protein is CASSLGSFQTQYF.

V gene TRBV29-1 combines with J gene TRBJ2-2; maybe TRBD2 (5 bases). The CDR3 runs to 13 residues. Per germline, CDR1 SQVTM and CDR2 ANQGSEA. The V end lost 7 bases, the J end lost 5 bases, and 14 bases lay between the germline ends. As DNA, the CDR3 is TGCAGCGCCTCCCGAGGGCCAACCGGGGAGCTGTTTTTT. This sequence encodes CSASRGPTGELFF.

This clonotype was recorded many times. The chain couples TRBV10-3 to TRBJ1-3; D is undetermined. The CDR3 is 11 residues long. CDR1 is ENHRY and CDR2 is SYGVKD in the germline V gene. The V and J ends lost 6 bases and 8 bases respectively, with 8 bases between them. CDR3 amino acids: CAISLFDTIYF. In nucleotides, the CDR3 is TGTGCCATCAGCCTGTTCGACACCATATATTTT.

The rearrangement links TRBV20-1 to TRBJ2-3; no clear D. In germline, CDR1 is DFQATT, CDR2 SNEGSKA (reference sequence). Between the trimmed V and J ends, which lost 1 base and 0 bases, there was a span of 14 bases. The length of the CDR3 is 16 residues. CDR3 loop: CSARGLALGSTDTQYF. The CDR3 DNA reads as TGCAGTGCTAGAGGACTGGCATTGGGGAGCACAGATACGCAGTATTTT.

This clonotype has just a few counts. The rearrangement links TRBV7-9 to TRBJ2-4; 7 bases map to TRBD1. V was clipped by 0 bases and J by 8 bases; unmatched bases: 4. CDR1 and CDR2 (germline): SEHNR, FQNEAQ (reference sequence). This CDR3 region has 14 residues. The CDR3 spells CASSLATGVDIQYF. The CDR3 nucleotides read TGTGCCAGCAGCTTAGCCACAGGGGTGGACATTCAGTACTTC.

V gene TRBV29-1 combines with J gene TRBJ1-3; D uncertain. The CDR3 totals 14 residues. The V end was cut by 5 bases, the J end by 2 bases, with 13 bases between. Germline lookup yields CDR1 SQVTM and CDR2 ANQGSEA. The CDR3: CSVSQSSAGNTIYF. CDR3 DNA sequence: TGCAGCGTTTCACAGTCAAGTGCTGGAAACACCATATATTTT.

The chain recombines TRBV6-6 with TRBJ2-7; the match to TRBD2 covers 12 bases. Losses at the gene ends were 4 bases for V and 2 bases for J; bases not matched to a gene: 6. The CDR3 length is 16 residues. Germline V gives CDR1 MNHNY, CDR2 SVGAGI (reference sequence). The CDR3 sequence is CASSSRLAGGAYEQYF. The CDR3 nucleotides read TGTGCCAGCAGTTCGCGCCTAGCGGGAGGGGCCTACGAGCAGTACTTC.

In this sample, this clonotype turned up a few times. The chain joins TRBV24-1 to TRBJ2-1; the D gene is possibly TRBD1 (6 bases). V shed 7 bases and J shed 2 bases, with 14 bases lying between them. Germline-derived CDR1 and CDR2 are KGHDR and SFDVKD. The CDR3 consists of 15 residues. Here the CDR3 DNA reads TGTGCCACCAGGCCGACAGGACGCGCCTACAATGAGCAGTTCTTC. Amino acid sequence: CATRPTGRAYNEQFF.

A few counts support this clonotype. The rearrangement uses TRBV12-3 or TRBV12-4 and TRBJ2-1, with 8 nucleotides matching TRBD2. J lost 1 base, V lost 4 bases, and 9 bases had no gene match. This CDR3 region has 17 residues. The CDR3 coding sequence is TGTGCCAGCAGTTCTACGAGCGGGAGTCGGTCCTACAATGAGCAGTTCTTC. Protein sequence: CASSSTSGSRSYNEQFF.

This clonotype was found a few times. This chain links TRBV24-1 with TRBJ2-3; a possible D gene is TRBD2 (6 bases). V lost 2 bases and J lost 4, with 15 bases in between. In germline, CDR1 is KGHDR, CDR2 SFDVKD. The CDR3 consists of 16 residues. The CDR3 DNA is TGTGCCACCAGTGATTCTTTGGGGGAGGAGTCAGATACGCAGTATTTT. As protein: CATSDSLGEESDTQYF.

This clonotype appeared a few times. The chain's CDR3 is CASSEARRDGEQFF. The CDR3 bases are TGTGCCAGCAGTGAAGCTCGGCGGGACGGAGAGCAGTTCTTC. The rearrangement uses TRBV6-1 and TRBJ2-1, with D perhaps TRBD2 (6 bases). Trimming removed 0 bases at V and 10 bases at J, with 13 bases between. CDR1 and CDR2 from the germline V gene are MNHNS and SASEGT. The CDR3 is 14 amino acids.

This clonotype was counted only a few times. The chain carries TRBV29-1 and TRBJ2-3, with 12 nucleotides matching TRBD2. The germline V gene encodes CDR1 SQVTM and CDR2 ANQGSEA. The V and J ends lost 7 bases and 2 bases, in that order; junction bases with no gene match: 1. The CDR3 length is 13 residues. The CDR3 reads CSGLAGATDTQYF. The CDR3 DNA is TGCAGCGGACTAGCGGGGGCCACAGATACGCAGTATTTT.